This T cell receptor beta chain emerged from a study of OX40 agonist ivuxolimab in advanced cancers. The study, taken as a whole, reports: The study observed clonal expansion of CD4+ and CD8+ blood T cells by week 6 at 0.1 to 3.0 mg/kg. Researchers report that CD8+ T cells had, on average, more expanded clones than CD4+. Several nonresponders also turned out to have low normalized T-cell clonal expansion.

TCRdb keeps only in-frame clones here, not all; method: immunoSEQ multiplex PCR. The profile shows around 80,000 clones, around 80% of them singletons. Germline-derived CDR1 and CDR2 are MNHNS and SASEGT. Between the trimmed V and J ends, which lost 7 bases and 2 bases, there was a span of 12 bases. The CDR3 covers 14 residues. In the case of this clone: The target antigen is unknown.

This clonotype originated in an adult with an advanced solid tumor such as melanoma, head and neck, liver or kidney cancer. J is TRBJ1-3 and V is TRBV6-1, with D uncertain. The specimen comprised CD4+ or CD8+ T cells sorted from blood, sampled in a trial of the OX40 agonist ivuxolimab. CDR3 DNA: TGTGCCAGCATCTTTTCGAGGGCTGGAAACACCATATATTTT. Protein product: CASIFSRAGNTIYF.